The TCR beta chain described here comes from a study of blood T cell repertoires in COVID-19. Across the whole study: COVID-19 samples, acute and convalescent, were from the United States, Italy and Spain. Sample material is recorded as cDNA or gDNA derived from T cells, B-cell-depleted T cells, or PBMCs.

This CDR3 contains 18 residues. The trim removed 1 base at V and 5 bases at J, leaving 14 bases unmatched. Germline loops: CDR1 SEHNR, CDR2 FQNEAQ (reference sequence). In the original processing: Amplification with reference gene primers provided the estimates of nucleated cell counts. Assay used: immunoSEQ multiplex PCR; TCRdb lists only in-frame clones, some missing. That table supplies the V and J calls and clone size; D and trimming were determined from the DNA. The data hold approximately 70,000 clones, with just under 80% observed a single time. The origin of this receptor is a woman in her fifties or sixties with acute or convalescent COVID-19. Sequenced input: peripheral blood. V gene TRBV7-9 combines with J gene TRBJ2-3; 8 bases fit TRBD2. The CDR3 bases are TGTGCCAGCAGCTTAGGAGGCGGGGGGATTTTCGTCGGAGATACGCAGTATTTT. Its protein is CASSLGGGGIFVGDTQYF.